Listed here is a single T cell receptor beta chain. These data originate in a study of shared clonotypes between healthy human individuals. The naive CD8 subset, CD45RO-negative cells positively selected for CCR7, excluded terminally differentiated effector memory CD45RA+ cells. Replicate PCRs for sorted subsets used 200 to 250 ng DNA; this equaled around 29,000 T cell genomes. Using immunoSEQ multiplex PCR, the repertoire was profiled, and TCRdb retains in-frame clones only, with some absent. The repertoire holds under 2,000,000 clones, approximately 94% seen once, with under 1.5% in the top ten. Input material: naive CD8+ T cells sorted from blood. This TCR came from a man aged 18 to 29 in good health.

Here the CDR3 DNA reads TGTGCCAGCAGTCCAATTGGGACAGAATCTTACTACGAGCAGTACTTC. Its translation is CASSPIGTESYYEQYF. The rearrangement joins TRBV27 to TRBJ2-7, with 7 nucleotides matching TRBD1. The CDR3 length is 16 residues. The germline V gene has CDR1 MNHEY and CDR2 SMNVEV (reference sequence). V shed 5 bases and J 3 bases; nucleotides not matched to a gene: 13.